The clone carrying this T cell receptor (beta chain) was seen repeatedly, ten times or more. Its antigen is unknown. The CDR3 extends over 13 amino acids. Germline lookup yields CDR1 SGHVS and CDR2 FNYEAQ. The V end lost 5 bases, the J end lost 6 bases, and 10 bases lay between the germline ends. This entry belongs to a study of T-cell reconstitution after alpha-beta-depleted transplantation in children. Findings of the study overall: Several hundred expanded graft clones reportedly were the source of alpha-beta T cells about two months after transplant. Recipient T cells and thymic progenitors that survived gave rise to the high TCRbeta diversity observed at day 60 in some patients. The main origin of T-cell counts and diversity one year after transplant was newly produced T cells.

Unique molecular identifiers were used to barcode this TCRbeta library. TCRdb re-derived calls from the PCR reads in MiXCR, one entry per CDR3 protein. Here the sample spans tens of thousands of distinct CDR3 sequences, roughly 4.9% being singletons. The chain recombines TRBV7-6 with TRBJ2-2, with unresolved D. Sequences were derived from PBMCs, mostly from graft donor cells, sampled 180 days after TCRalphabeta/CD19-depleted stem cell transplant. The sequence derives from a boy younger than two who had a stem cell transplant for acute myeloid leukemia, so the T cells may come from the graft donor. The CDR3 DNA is TGTGCCAGCAGCCTAACCCCGCCCGGGGAGCTGTTTTTT. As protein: CASSLTPPGELFF.